This T cell receptor (beta chain) was found in a study of regulatory T cells in long-lasting Graves disease. About the research overall: Antithyroid drugs had been taken by newly diagnosed Graves' patients for under 3 months.

Regarding time point: newly diagnosed GD, antithyroid drugs for less than 3 months. The authors made the TCR library using RNA they extracted from PBMCs. This clonotype was seen repeatedly, ten times or more. Combining iRepertoire HTBI primers with Arm-PCR of CDR3 regions, the authors built TCR beta libraries. MiXCR, applied by TCRdb to the multiplex PCR reads, yields one record per CDR3 protein. The data hold hundreds of thousands of distinct CDR3 sequences, with approximately 15% observed a single time. The CDR3 sequence is 14 residues long. Between the trimmed V and J ends, which lost 2 bases and 4 bases, there was a span of 15 bases. Germline CDR1 and CDR2: DFQATT and SNEGSKA (reference sequence). The data were also submitted as part of a second study, on T cells in Graves' hyperthyroidism and ophthalmopathy.

The receptor was derived from a man younger than 45 with Graves disease. V gene TRBV20-1 combines with J gene TRBJ2-7, with a possible D match to TRBD2 (6 bases). The specimen comprised peripheral blood mononuclear cells (PBMCs), sampled at new diagnosis, from a patient treated with antithyroid drugs. The CDR3 sequence: CSARNSEGLYEQYF. In nucleotides, the CDR3 is TGCAGTGCTAGAAACTCGGAGGGGTTATACGAGCAGTACTTC.